This TCR beta chain was observed in a study of T cells in Graves' hyperthyroidism and ophthalmopathy. On the study more broadly: It was at initial diagnosis, before any treatment, that peripheral blood was collected. Study-wide results and limits: Peripheral blood also featured most of the thyroid clonotypes expanded above 0.001.

Researchers took RNA transcripts and amplified the TCR beta CDR3 regions from them. The primer set for the first-round RT-PCR of the TCR CDR3 was HTBI. TCRdb called the multiplex PCR reads again in MiXCR, with one record for every CDR3 protein. Of 530,000 or so distinct CDR3 sequences in the sample, roughly 18% were seen once. As for this clonotype: Antigen: not known.

Trimming took 8 bases from V and 1 from J; bases not matched to a gene: 3. Germline CDR1 and CDR2: SQVTM and ANQGSEA. There are 15 residues in the CDR3. For the diagnoses, clinical symptoms, serum thyroxine and TRAb, thyroid ultrasound and orbital computed tomography were used. The rearrangement uses TRBV29-1 and TRBJ2-1; 15 positions match TRBD2. The clonotype originates from a woman younger than 30 with Graves' ophthalmopathy. Sequenced input: blood. The CDR3 region is CSRGLAGGSYNEQFF. The CDR3 nucleotides are TGCAGCCGGGGACTAGCGGGAGGATCCTACAATGAGCAGTTCTTC.